A selection of T cell receptor beta chains follows, all from one sample in a study of liver allograft versus peripheral blood T cells. TCRdb passed the reads through MiXCR, listing each CDR3 protein once. The sample records several thousand distinct CDR3 sequences, about a sixth being singletons. The receptor set was obtained from a human patient who had a liver transplant. Some T cells may trace back to the graft donor. CDR3s leave out the opening cysteine and the closing phenylalanine or tryptophan. Each record gives: J gene, V gene, CDR3 protein.

j_call: TRBJ2-1; v_call: TRBV13; cdr3_aa: ASSPTPNVDEQF
j_call: TRBJ1-2; v_call: TRBV29-1; cdr3_aa: SAKQGAHGYT
j_call: TRBJ2-1; v_call: TRBV9; cdr3_aa: ASSVGGTGSYNEQF
j_call: TRBJ2-3; v_call: TRBV20-1; cdr3_aa: SSIYPTASVDTQY
j_call: TRBJ2-7; v_call: TRBV6-2/TRBV6-3; cdr3_aa: ASSMGLAGAEVSYEQY
j_call: TRBJ2-2; v_call: TRBV10-1; cdr3_aa: ASSELMTGELF
j_call: TRBJ2-7; v_call: TRBV28; cdr3_aa: ASSLIYEQY
j_call: TRBJ1-2; v_call: TRBV30; cdr3_aa: AGGQDWDGYT
j_call: TRBJ1-1; v_call: TRBV9; cdr3_aa: ASSVEGDTEAF
j_call: TRBJ1-4; v_call: TRBV5-6; cdr3_aa: ASSLIGGQGARKLF
j_call: TRBJ1-1; v_call: TRBV9; cdr3_aa: ASSVGEGGDVYTEAF
j_call: TRBJ2-1; v_call: TRBV5-4; cdr3_aa: ASSLVGANEQF
j_call: TRBJ1-5; v_call: TRBV12-3/TRBV12-4; cdr3_aa: ASRDGNQPQH
j_call: TRBJ1-6; v_call: TRBV28; cdr3_aa: ASSPASSPLH